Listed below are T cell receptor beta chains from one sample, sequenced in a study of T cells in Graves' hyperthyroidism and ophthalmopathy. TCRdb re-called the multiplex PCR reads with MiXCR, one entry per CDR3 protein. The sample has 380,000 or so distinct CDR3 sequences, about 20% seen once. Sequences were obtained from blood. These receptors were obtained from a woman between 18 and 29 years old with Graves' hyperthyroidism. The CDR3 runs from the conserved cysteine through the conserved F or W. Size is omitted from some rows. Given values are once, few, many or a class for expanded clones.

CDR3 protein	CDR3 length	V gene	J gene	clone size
CASSLELNEQFF	12	TRBV7-8	TRBJ2-1	many
CASSYRDRGDEQYF	14	TRBV7-9	TRBJ2-7	many
CASRSLGPGWQETQYF	16	TRBV5-1	TRBJ2-5	few
CASSYSRIGDFYEQYF	16	TRBV6-2/TRBV6-3	TRBJ2-7	few
CASSLGPGQRFTSEAFF	17	TRBV12-3/TRBV12-4	TRBJ1-1	many
CASSPDDGSYEQYF	14	TRBV3-1	TRBJ2-7	few
CAGGHSNQPQHF	12	TRBV2	TRBJ1-5	many
CASGMNNSPLHF	12	TRBV2	TRBJ1-6	many
CASSHRGESTEAFF	14	TRBV11-2	TRBJ1-1	many
CASGRDLNTEAFF	13	TRBV2	TRBJ1-1	many
CASSLNRGVNTEAFF	15	TRBV5-1	TRBJ1-1	many
CASSLNSLGYTF	12	TRBV5-1	TRBJ1-2	NA
CASSPEGLNTEAFF	14	TRBV12-3/TRBV12-4	TRBJ1-1	many
CASSDGGQVSNQPQHF	16	TRBV25-1	TRBJ1-5	many
CSVAGFQETQYF	12	TRBV29-1	TRBJ2-5	many
CASSGEGGGYGYTF	14	TRBV13	TRBJ1-2	few
CASSNTNTEAFF	12	TRBV6-5	TRBJ1-1	many
CSHRVGGGASETQYF	15	TRBV20-1	TRBJ2-5	NA
CASSQDEGAGEAFF	14	TRBV4-2	TRBJ1-1	few
CASSDSPYQETQYF	14	TRBV2	TRBJ2-5	many
CASNENGGYEQYF	13	TRBV6-1	TRBJ2-7	many
CASRRVDYGYTF	12	TRBV6-1	TRBJ1-2	many
CASSYSTPGWGNEQYF	16	TRBV6-5	TRBJ2-7	many